Listed below are T cell receptor beta chains from one sample, sequenced in a study of blood T cell repertoires in COVID-19. The method was immunoSEQ multiplex PCR; TCRdb's version includes in-frame clones alone and lacks a portion of them. The sample shows a few hundred thousand clones, approximately 90% of them seen only once. Material for sequencing was PBMCs or T cells enriched from blood (not recorded which). All receptors derive from a woman in her 30s who had recovered from COVID-19. CDR3s include the opening cysteine and the closing phenylalanine or tryptophan. A D gene is named only where the DNA matches it firmly. Size tells how often a clone was seen (once, few, many) or the class of an expanded clone, and some rows leave it out.

CDR3 DNA | CDR3 protein | V gene | D gene | clone size | J gene
TGTGCCGGGGACAGGGGGAACACTGAAGCTTTCTTT | CAGDRGNTEAFF | TRBV30 | TRBD1 | - | TRBJ1-1
TGTGCCACCACCCGACTAGCGGGGGGCCGAAACACCGGGGAGCTGTTTTTT | CATTRLAGGRNTGELFF | TRBV15 | TRBD2 | - | TRBJ2-2
TGTGCCACCAGCAGATTTGGGGGCGGGGGGAGTAGGCCTCGAGGCAATGAGCAGTTCTTC | CATSRFGGGGSRPRGNEQFF | TRBV15 | TRBD2 | - | TRBJ2-1
TGCGCCAGCAGCCAAGGGGACAGGGGGCCTGGGGAGCTGTTTTTT | CASSQGDRGPGELFF | TRBV4-3 | TRBD1 | - | TRBJ2-2
TGTGCCAGCAGCCAACTCTCCGGGACGCTTACATGGGGAGGCTACAATGAGCAGTTCTTC | CASSQLSGTLTWGGYNEQFF | TRBV27 | - | - | TRBJ2-1
TGTGCCACCAGCGCGGGCTACACCTTC | CATSAGYTF | TRBV24-1 | - | - | TRBJ1-2
TGCGCCAGCAGCCAAGCGGGACAGGGAAACACTGAAGCTTTCTTT | CASSQAGQGNTEAFF | TRBV4-3 | TRBD1 | - | TRBJ1-1
TGTGCCAGCAGCGTAGAGGGGACATCCGTCGGGCCGGCTTTCTTT | CASSVEGTSVGPAFF | TRBV9 | - | - | TRBJ1-1
TGTGCCAGCAGCGCGGGCGGGACAGACCACTATGGCTACACCTTC | CASSAGGTDHYGYTF | TRBV5-6 | TRBD1 | - | TRBJ1-2
TGCGCCAGCAGCGGGGGCCCGGGTGACGGCAATCAGCCCCAGCATTTT | CASSGGPGDGNQPQHF | TRBV5-1 | - | - | TRBJ1-5
TGTGCCAGCAGCTTAGTGGCGGGGGCCATAGCCAAAAACATTCAGTACTTC | CASSLVAGAIAKNIQYF | TRBV7-9 | - | - | TRBJ2-4
TGTGCCAGCAGTGAACTCATGGCTGCTGGCTACACCTTC | CASSELMAAGYTF | TRBV25-1 | - | few | TRBJ1-2
TGTGCCAGCAGCTTGGAACCAGGGAAGGCTGACTACACCTTC | CASSLEPGKADYTF | TRBV5-4 | - | - | TRBJ1-2
TGTGCCAGTAGTATGACGGGGGAGCAGTTCTTC | CASSMTGEQFF | TRBV19 | - | once | TRBJ2-1
TGCGCCAGCAGCCAAGATGGGCAGGGGAACACCGGGGAGCTGTTTTTT | CASSQDGQGNTGELFF | TRBV4-3 | - | - | TRBJ2-2
TGTGCCACCAGCAGAGGTTACGGGGACAGAAATGAAAAACTGTTTTTT | CATSRGYGDRNEKLFF | TRBV15 | TRBD1 | - | TRBJ1-4
TGTGCCCGGACCGGGACAGGGGGTCCACCCCTCCACTTT | CARTGTGGPPLHF | TRBV30 | TRBD1 | - | TRBJ1-6
TGCGCCAGCAGCTTGAATCCTCGGCAGGGGGGTGAAAAACTGTTTTTT | CASSLNPRQGGEKLFF | TRBV5-1 | TRBD1 | - | TRBJ1-4
TGTGCCAGCAGCTTAGGTCCCAGGGTCAATTCACCCCTCCACTTT | CASSLGPRVNSPLHF | TRBV7-2 | - | - | TRBJ1-6
TGTGCCAGCAGCCCGCGGACTAGGGCGGCAACTAATGAAAAACTGTTTTTT | CASSPRTRAATNEKLFF | TRBV11-2 | - | - | TRBJ1-4
TGTGCCAGCAGTGAAGGGACTCACACTAGCACAGATACGCAGTATTTT | CASSEGTHTSTDTQYF | TRBV25-1 | - | once | TRBJ2-3
TGTGCCAGCAGCCGCGGGGGGTACTATGGCTACACCTTC | CASSRGGYYGYTF | TRBV6-2/TRBV6-3 | - | - | TRBJ1-2
TGTGCCAGTAGTACCCCAAGACAGGGAGCTGGCACTGAAGCTTTCTTT | CASSTPRQGAGTEAFF | TRBV19 | TRBD1 | - | TRBJ1-1
TGTGCCAGCAGCTTGGAACGGGGGGGCCTGGATGAGCAGTTCTTC | CASSLERGGLDEQFF | TRBV7-6 | TRBD2 | - | TRBJ2-1
TGTGCCAGCTCACCACCTTCCATCCCTGAAGCTTTCTTT | CASSPPSIPEAFF | TRBV18 | - | - | TRBJ1-1
TGTGCCAGCAGCCGGGTCCCTAACTATGGCTACACCTTC | CASSRVPNYGYTF | TRBV25-1 | - | - | TRBJ1-2
TGCGCCAGCAGCGAGCAGACAGGGGACACTGAAGCTTTCTTT | CASSEQTGDTEAFF | TRBV5-1 | TRBD1 | - | TRBJ1-1
TGCGCCAGCAGCCAAGGAGGCCGGGTGGGCACCGGGGAGCTGTTTTTT | CASSQGGRVGTGELFF | TRBV4-3 | - | - | TRBJ2-2
TGCAGCGCCCGAATGGGGACAAGCTCTGGAAACACCATATATTTT | CSARMGTSSGNTIYF | TRBV29-1 | - | - | TRBJ1-3
TGCGCCAGCAGCTTGGAGCAGGGATGGGCCACTGAAGCTTTCTTT | CASSLEQGWATEAFF | TRBV5-1 | - | - | TRBJ1-1
TGTGCCAGCAGCCAAACCGGGACTCCCATTAATGAAAAACTGTTTTTT | CASSQTGTPINEKLFF | TRBV7-9 | - | - | TRBJ1-4
TGTGCCAGCAGTCTAAGGACAGGAATGAACACTGAAGCTTTCTTT | CASSLRTGMNTEAFF | TRBV6-5 | TRBD1 | - | TRBJ1-1
TGTGCCAGCAGCTTGGACAGCCATCAGCCCCAGCATTTT | CASSLDSHQPQHF | TRBV5-5 | - | - | TRBJ1-5
TGTGCCTGGAGTCGGTGGGGCGGTTCCATGAACACTGAAGCTTTCTTT | CAWSRWGGSMNTEAFF | TRBV30 | - | few | TRBJ1-1
TGTGCCAGCTCACCCATGGGACAGTTGTTCCTTCAGAAGAGTGGCTACACCTTC | CASSPMGQLFLQKSGYTF | TRBV18 | TRBD1 | - | TRBJ1-2
TGTGCCAGCACCGAAGGGAGCTCTGGAAACACCATATATTTT | CASTEGSSGNTIYF | TRBV7-9 | - | - | TRBJ1-3
TGTGCCAGCTCGCGGGGGGGCCGTGAGACCCAGTACTTC | CASSRGGRETQYF | TRBV18 | TRBD2 | few | TRBJ2-5
TGTGCCACCTCGACAGATTTAGGAAACACCATATATTTT | CATSTDLGNTIYF | TRBV15 | - | - | TRBJ1-3
TGTGCCAGCAGCTTAAAAACAGGGGGCGGCACTGAAGCTTTCTTT | CASSLKTGGGTEAFF | TRBV2 | TRBD1 | once | TRBJ1-1
TGCGCCAGCAGCCTAGGGACAGGGCTAATGAACACTGAAGCTTTCTTT | CASSLGTGLMNTEAFF | TRBV5-1 | TRBD1 | - | TRBJ1-1
TGTGCCAGCAGCTTCAGGGGCTCGCCCGCTGAAGCTTTCTTT | CASSFRGSPAEAFF | TRBV7-8 | - | - | TRBJ1-1
TGTGCCAGCTCACCACTCCCCATCCGAGGACAGAACACTGAAGCTTTCTTT | CASSPLPIRGQNTEAFF | TRBV18 | - | - | TRBJ1-1
TGCGCCAGCAGCGCCGGACAGATGAACACTGAAGCTTTCTTT | CASSAGQMNTEAFF | TRBV5-1 | - | once | TRBJ1-1
TGCGCCAGCAGCTTGGGGGGTCTGGCGGGGTATGCGTTGGAGACCCAGTACTTC | CASSLGGLAGYALETQYF | TRBV5-1 | - | - | TRBJ2-5
TGTGCCACCAGCAGAAACCGACAGGGGGATCGGTTTTTTGAAAAACTGTTTTTT | CATSRNRQGDRFFEKLFF | TRBV15 | TRBD1 | - | TRBJ1-4
TGTGCCAGCAGCGCTCGGAACACCGGGGAGCTGTTTTTT | CASSARNTGELFF | TRBV9 | - | - | TRBJ2-2
TGTGCCGTTCAGGGTGGTACAGATACGCAGTATTTT | CAVQGGTDTQYF | TRBV2 | - | - | TRBJ2-3
TGTGCCAGCAGGCCCCCGGGACAGGAGACTTCACCCCTCCACTTT | CASRPPGQETSPLHF | TRBV28 | TRBD1 | - | TRBJ1-6
TGTGCCTGGAGCCGGTCGTCAGGACTCTATGGCTACACCTTC | CAWSRSSGLYGYTF | TRBV30 | - | - | TRBJ1-2